This T cell receptor (beta chain) comes out of a study of blood T cell repertoires in COVID-19. Study-level background: The cDNA or gDNA used as material had been derived from T cells, B-cell-depleted T cells, or PBMCs.

The study recruited people aged roughly 18 to 100 years across about two dozen US areas. For recovered donors of Cohort 3, there were two negative PCRs, clearance, or symptom resolution. Per the original methods: By means of reference gene primer amplification, nucleated cell counts were estimated. Profiled with immunoSEQ multiplex PCR; TCRdb holds only in-frame clones, not every one. V, J and clone size are taken as reported in that table, and D and trimming were inferred from the DNA itself. The sample holds about 380,000 clones, approximately 90% seen once. Per the germline V gene, CDR1 is SGHAT and CDR2 is FQNNGV. V shed 4 bases and J 5 bases; nucleotides not matched to a gene: 11. The CDR3 sequence is 15 residues long.

Sample: PBMCs or T cells enriched from blood (not recorded which). V gene TRBV11-2 combines with J gene TRBJ2-7; 7 bases match TRBD1. The sequence came from a woman between 18 and 29 years old who had recovered from COVID-19. The DNA for the CDR3 is TGTGCCAGCAGCTCCCCTTCGGGACAGAACCACGAGCAGTACTTC. Its translation is CASSSPSGQNHEQYF.